These T cell receptor beta chains were read from a single sample in a study of PD-L1 blockade in urothelial cancer. Profiled with immunoSEQ multiplex PCR; TCRdb holds only in-frame clones, not every one. The data hold some 48,000 clones, with 70% to 90% observed a single time. The sample in question was PBMCs, obtained around atezolizumab (anti-PD-L1) treatment. The receptors originated from a man between 65 and 79 years old with urothelial cancer. CDR3s leave out the opening cysteine and the closing phenylalanine or tryptophan. Rows may omit the clone size; those that give it use once, few, many or a size class.

abundance,v_gene,CDR3aa
once,TRBV6-6,ASSYDRTVFNTEAF
-,TRBV6-4,ASSDSGGGTDTQY
-,TRBV27,ASSPSPGLPTVNEQF
-,TRBV7-6,ASSLEPGNTGELF
few,TRBV10-2,ASSAGGSTHEQY
-,TRBV11-1,ASSRTGTGELF
once,TRBV6-4,ASSDGNRATYGYT
-,TRBV6-4,ASRSGRAETDTQY
-,TRBV10-2,ASSESRSLSYEQY
few,TRBV7-2,ASSLAWTGHSYEQY
-,TRBV19,ASRDEGTPNTEAF
-,TRBV10-1,ASSESPRTTGETQY
-,TRBV2,ASSAGQGSTLAYEQY
once,TRBV11-1,ASSLLGGKAF
-,TRBV7-3,ASSQSTNRETNVLT
-,TRBV5-1,ASSLFAEGGTDTQY
-,TRBV5-1,ASSLAGGSYLDTQY
-,TRBV6-1,ASSIQTVDQPQH
-,TRBV5-1,ASSENGQGIPQH
-,TRBV19,ASSIRGTTQPQH
-,TRBV10-1,ASSESSGGEAF
-,TRBV29-1,SVAGDGANVLT
-,TRBV7-9,ASSLLRGNSGNTIY
-,TRBV4-1,ASSQERTGDNTGELF
-,TRBV27,ASSPRSRETQY
-,TRBV28,ASRPKKDRDNEQF
-,TRBV4-2,ASTQGVGYGYT
-,TRBV19,ASSIDSGGLQETQY
-,TRBV28,ASRSSRIEQY
-,TRBV6-1,ASREILQGAREKLF
-,TRBV7-9,ASSLAGTRNTIY
-,TRBV11-2,ASSTRQGGNTEAF
-,TRBV10-3,AISESTGTSVSYEQY
-,TRBV4-1,ASSLRRGNEQF
-,TRBV30,AWIPRGQPKNIQY
-,TRBV10-3,AITRQGAEGYT
-,TRBV6-1,ASWTSGRPGGEQF
-,TRBV5-1,ASSLGVSTDTQY
-,TRBV7-6,ASSPTGTGNTIY
once,TRBV27,ASSPAQGNIQY
-,TRBV4-2,ASSLGQGNTEAF
-,TRBV28,ASNRGNYEQY
-,TRBV30,AWSAVAARTDTQY
-,TRBV5-1,ASSLGDSQGDTQY